These T cell receptor beta chains were read from a single sample in a study of blood T cell repertoires in COVID-19. Some clones are missing from TCRdb's copy, which holds only in-frame ones; the method was immunoSEQ multiplex PCR. The sample lists about 220,000 clones, around 86% occurring once. Sequencing was performed on peripheral blood. These receptors originate from a woman aged 70-85 years with COVID-19, enrolled during active disease. CDR3s include the opening cysteine and the closing phenylalanine or tryptophan. The D gene is left open where the match is weak. Not all rows give a size; the values are once, few, many and, for expanded clones, a class.

TRBD2	TRBV9	TRBJ2-1	-	TGTGCCAGCAGCGTAGTTCCGCGGGAGTCCAATGAGCAGTTCTTC	CASSVVPRESNEQFF
-	TRBV7-2	TRBJ1-5	-	TGTGCCAGCAGCTTAGGGGGCAGACCGAGCAATCAGCCCCAGCATTTT	CASSLGGRPSNQPQHF
TRBD1	TRBV6-5	TRBJ1-5	-	TGTGCCAGCAGAACCGGACAGGGGGCCTCAATAGCCCAGCATTTT	CASRTGQGASIAQHF
-	TRBV19	TRBJ1-1	-	TGTGCCAGTAGTCGCCGCCCCCAGGGTAACGTGAACACTGAAGCTTTCTTT	CASSRRPQGNVNTEAFF
-	TRBV4-1	TRBJ1-1	-	TGCGCCAGCAGCCAAGTCTTCGAGAAGAACACTGAAGCTTTCTTT	CASSQVFEKNTEAFF
TRBD2	TRBV11-1	TRBJ2-1	-	TGTGCCAGCAGCTTCCTAGCGGGAGGCAACAATGAGCAGTTCTTC	CASSFLAGGNNEQFF
-	TRBV7-9	TRBJ1-2	-	TGTGCCAGCAGCATGGACACCCCCCAAAGCTACACCTTC	CASSMDTPQSYTF
-	TRBV5-1	TRBJ1-1	once	TGCGCCAGCAGCTTACATGCTGGGAGTGAGACTGAAGCTTTCTTT	CASSLHAGSETEAFF
-	TRBV6-2/TRBV6-3	TRBJ1-1	once	TGTGCCAGCAGTGAGCGGTACACTGAAGCTTTCTTT	CASSERYTEAFF
-	TRBV7-2	TRBJ2-1	-	TGTGCCAGCAGTTCATCCGGGACTGCTAATGAGCAGTTCTTC	CASSSSGTANEQFF
-	TRBV27	TRBJ2-1	-	TGTGCCAGCAGTTTCAAACCCTCCGGTGAGCAGTTCTTC	CASSFKPSGEQFF
-	TRBV18	TRBJ2-3	-	TGTGCCAGCTCACCACCGGACTTATACTCTAGCACAGATACGCAGTATTTT	CASSPPDLYSSTDTQYF
-	TRBV4-2	TRBJ2-1	-	TGTGCCAGCAGCTCCCCTAGCGATAGTGAGCAGTTCTTC	CASSSPSDSEQFF